This T cell receptor (beta chain) was found in a study of T cell repertoires in cytomegalovirus infection. Study as a whole: Indications of both CMV infection and matching HLA type were provided by public TCR beta signatures.

TCRdb reanalysed the reads using MiXCR and keeps one entry per CDR3 protein. The sample holds some 180,000 distinct CDR3 sequences, about 15% seen once. The V and J ends lost 2 bases and 4 bases, in that order; junction bases with no gene match: 6. Germline V lookup: CDR1 MGHRA, CDR2 YSYEKL. This CDR3 contains 15 residues. On this clonotype: The antigen is not known.

Notes on the study in general: The ex vivo response was dominated by HLA-C-restricted CMV-specific TCR beta clonotypes. Summed frequency of shared TCR beta families picked out CMV carriers who also had the relevant HLA.

The V call is TRBV4-1, the J call TRBJ2-7; 9 bases match TRBD2. The TCR originated in a human donor in good health (CMV status not recorded). Some clones in this sample may be carry-over from other donors' samples. The material sequenced was CD8+ T cells from PBMCs. Written as DNA, the CDR3 is TGCGCCAGCAGCCAATTTAACAGCGGGGGGTACGAGCAGTACTTC. Translation gives CASSQFNSGGYEQYF.